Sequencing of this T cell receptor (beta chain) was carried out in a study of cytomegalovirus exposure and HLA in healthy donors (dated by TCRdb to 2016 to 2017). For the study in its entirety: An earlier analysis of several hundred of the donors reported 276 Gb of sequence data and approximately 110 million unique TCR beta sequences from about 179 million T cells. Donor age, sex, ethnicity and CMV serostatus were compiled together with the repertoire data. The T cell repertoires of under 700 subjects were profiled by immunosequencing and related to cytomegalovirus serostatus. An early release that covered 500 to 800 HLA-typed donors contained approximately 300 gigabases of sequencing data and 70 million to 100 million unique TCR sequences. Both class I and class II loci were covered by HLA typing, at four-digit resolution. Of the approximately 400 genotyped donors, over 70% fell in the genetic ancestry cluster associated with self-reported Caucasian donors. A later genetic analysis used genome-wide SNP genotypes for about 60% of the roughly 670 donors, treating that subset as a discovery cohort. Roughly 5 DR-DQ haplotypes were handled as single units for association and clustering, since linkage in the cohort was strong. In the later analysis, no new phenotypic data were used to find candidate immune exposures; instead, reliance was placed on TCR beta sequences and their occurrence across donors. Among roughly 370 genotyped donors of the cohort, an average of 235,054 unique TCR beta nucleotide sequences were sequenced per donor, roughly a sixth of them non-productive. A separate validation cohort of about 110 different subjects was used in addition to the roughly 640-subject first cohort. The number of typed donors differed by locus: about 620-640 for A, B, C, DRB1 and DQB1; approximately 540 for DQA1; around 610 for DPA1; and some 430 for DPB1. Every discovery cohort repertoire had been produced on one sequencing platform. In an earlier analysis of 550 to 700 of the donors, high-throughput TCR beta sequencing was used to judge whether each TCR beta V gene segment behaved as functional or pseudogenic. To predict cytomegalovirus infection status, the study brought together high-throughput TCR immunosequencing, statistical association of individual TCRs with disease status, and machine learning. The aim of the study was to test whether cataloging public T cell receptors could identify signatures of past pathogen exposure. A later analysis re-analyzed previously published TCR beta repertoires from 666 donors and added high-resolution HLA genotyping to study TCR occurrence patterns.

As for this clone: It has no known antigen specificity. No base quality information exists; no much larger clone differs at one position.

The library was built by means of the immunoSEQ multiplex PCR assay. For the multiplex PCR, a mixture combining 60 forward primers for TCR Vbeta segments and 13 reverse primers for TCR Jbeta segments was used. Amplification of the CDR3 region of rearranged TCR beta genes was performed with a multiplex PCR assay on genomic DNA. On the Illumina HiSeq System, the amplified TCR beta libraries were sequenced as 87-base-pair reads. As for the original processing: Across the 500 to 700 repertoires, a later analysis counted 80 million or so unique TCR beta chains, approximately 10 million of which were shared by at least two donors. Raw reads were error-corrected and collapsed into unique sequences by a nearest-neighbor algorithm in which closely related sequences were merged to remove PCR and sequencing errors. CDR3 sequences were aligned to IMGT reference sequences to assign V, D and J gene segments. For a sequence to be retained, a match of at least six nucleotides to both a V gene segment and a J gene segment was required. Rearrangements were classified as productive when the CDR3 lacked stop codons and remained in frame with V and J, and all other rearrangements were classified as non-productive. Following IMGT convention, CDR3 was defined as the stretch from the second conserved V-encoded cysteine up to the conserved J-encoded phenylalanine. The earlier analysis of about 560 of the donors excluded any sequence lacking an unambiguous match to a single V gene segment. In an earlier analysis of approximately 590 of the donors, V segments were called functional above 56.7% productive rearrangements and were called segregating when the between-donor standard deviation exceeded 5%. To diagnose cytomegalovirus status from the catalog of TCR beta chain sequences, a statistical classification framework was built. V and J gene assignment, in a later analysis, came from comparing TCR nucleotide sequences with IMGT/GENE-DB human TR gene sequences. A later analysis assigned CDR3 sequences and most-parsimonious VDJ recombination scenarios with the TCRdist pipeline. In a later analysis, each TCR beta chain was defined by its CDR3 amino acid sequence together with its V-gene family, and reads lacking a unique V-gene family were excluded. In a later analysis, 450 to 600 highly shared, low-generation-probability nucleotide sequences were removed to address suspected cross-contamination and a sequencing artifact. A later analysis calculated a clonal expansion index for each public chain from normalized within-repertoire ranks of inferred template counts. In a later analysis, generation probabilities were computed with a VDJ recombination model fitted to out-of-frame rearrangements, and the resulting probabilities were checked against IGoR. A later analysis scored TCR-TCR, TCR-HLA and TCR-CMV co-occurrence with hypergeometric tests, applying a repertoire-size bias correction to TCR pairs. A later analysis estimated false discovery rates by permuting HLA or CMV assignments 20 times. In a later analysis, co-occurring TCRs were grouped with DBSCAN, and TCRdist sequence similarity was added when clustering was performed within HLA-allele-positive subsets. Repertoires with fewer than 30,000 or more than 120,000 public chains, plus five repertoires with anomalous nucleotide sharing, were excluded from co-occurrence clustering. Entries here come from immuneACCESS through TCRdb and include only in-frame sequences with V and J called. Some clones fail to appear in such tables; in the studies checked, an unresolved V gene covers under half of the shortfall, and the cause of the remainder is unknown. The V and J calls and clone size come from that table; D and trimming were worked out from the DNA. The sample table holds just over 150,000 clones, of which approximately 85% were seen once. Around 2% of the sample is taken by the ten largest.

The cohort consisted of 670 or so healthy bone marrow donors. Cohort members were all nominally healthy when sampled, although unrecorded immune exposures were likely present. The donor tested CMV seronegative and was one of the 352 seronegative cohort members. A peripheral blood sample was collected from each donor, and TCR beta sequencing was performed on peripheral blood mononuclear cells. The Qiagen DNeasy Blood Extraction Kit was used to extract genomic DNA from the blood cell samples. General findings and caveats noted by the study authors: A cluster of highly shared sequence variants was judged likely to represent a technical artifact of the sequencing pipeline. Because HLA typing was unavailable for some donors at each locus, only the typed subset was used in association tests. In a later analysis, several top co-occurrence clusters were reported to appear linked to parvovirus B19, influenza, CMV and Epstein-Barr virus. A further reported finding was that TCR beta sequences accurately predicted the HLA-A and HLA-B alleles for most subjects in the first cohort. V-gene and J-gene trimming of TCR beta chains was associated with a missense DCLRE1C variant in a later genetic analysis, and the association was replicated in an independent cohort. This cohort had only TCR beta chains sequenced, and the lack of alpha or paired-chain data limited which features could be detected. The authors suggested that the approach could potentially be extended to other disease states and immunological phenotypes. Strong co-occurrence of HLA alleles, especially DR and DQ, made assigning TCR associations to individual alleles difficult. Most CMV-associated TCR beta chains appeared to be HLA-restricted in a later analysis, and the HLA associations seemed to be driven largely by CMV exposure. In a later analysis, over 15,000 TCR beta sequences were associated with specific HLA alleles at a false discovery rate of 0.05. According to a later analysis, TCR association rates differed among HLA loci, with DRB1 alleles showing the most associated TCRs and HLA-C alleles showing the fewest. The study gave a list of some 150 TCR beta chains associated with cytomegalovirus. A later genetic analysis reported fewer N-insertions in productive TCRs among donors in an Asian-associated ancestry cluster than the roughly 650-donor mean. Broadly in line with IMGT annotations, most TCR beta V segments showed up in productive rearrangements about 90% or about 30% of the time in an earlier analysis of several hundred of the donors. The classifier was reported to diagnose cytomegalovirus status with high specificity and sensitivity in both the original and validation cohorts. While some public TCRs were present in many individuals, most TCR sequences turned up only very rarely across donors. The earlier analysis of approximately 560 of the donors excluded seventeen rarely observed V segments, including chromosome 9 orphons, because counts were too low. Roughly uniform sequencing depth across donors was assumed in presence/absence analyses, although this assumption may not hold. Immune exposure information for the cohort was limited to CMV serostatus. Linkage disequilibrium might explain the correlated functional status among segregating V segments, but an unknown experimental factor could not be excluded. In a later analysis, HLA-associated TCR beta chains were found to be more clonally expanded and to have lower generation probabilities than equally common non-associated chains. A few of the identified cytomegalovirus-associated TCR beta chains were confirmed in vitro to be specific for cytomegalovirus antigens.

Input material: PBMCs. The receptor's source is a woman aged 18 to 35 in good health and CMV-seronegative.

At the DNA level, the sequence is TGTGCCAGCAGCAGAGGGGACACCCGAGCCCAGTACTTC. The encoded protein is CASSRGDTRAQYF. The receptor chain draws on TRBV9 and TRBJ2-5; tentative D gene TRBD1, with 6 bases matching. The CDR3 has 13 amino acids, counting the end cysteine and phenylalanine. The only DNA kept is the CDR3, 39 bases in frame from the first base. The germline V gene yields SGDLS for CDR1 and YYNGEE for CDR2. V is reduced by 4 bases and J by 9 bases, leaving a spacing of 16 bases between them. The full variable domain, with segments outside the CDR3 supplied by the reference TRBV9 and TRBJ2-5 proteins, appears as DSGVTQTPKHLITATGQRVTLRCSPRSGDLSVYWYQQSLDQGLQFLIQYYNGEERAKGNILERFSAQQFPDLHSELNLSSLELGDSALYFCASSRGDTRAQYFGPGTRLLVL.